This TCR beta chain was identified in a study of shared clonotypes between healthy human individuals. The method was immunoSEQ multiplex PCR; TCRdb's version includes in-frame clones alone and lacks a portion of them. Seen here are about 590,000 clones, 95% to 96% observed once, and the top ten hold roughly 0.1%. Findings of the study overall: Shared across a few donors were around 5% of the naive CD4 clonotypes.

CD8 cells classed as naive were CD45RO-negative and positively selected for CCR7, excluding terminally differentiated effector memory CD45RA+ cells. Regarding this clone: As yet, its antigen is unknown.

Germline CDR1 reads SGHVS; CDR2 reads FQNEAQ. The CDR3 has 15 amino acids. The ends were cut back, 4 bases at V and 4 bases at J, with 17 bases in the middle. What was sequenced was naive CD8+ T cells sorted from blood. This chain connects TRBV7-8 to TRBJ2-7; a weak D match, TRBD2 (5 bases). This clonotype was sampled from a woman aged 25 to 39 in good health. As DNA, the CDR3 is TGTGCCAGCAGCTCTGGACTGGGGAGAGGGTACGAGCAGTACTTC. This sequence encodes CASSSGLGRGYEQYF.